This T cell receptor (beta chain) was profiled in a study of identifying expanded T cells in peripheral blood. On this clone: Antigen specificity is unknown.

Only in-frame clones appear in the TCRdb table, and some are missing; sequencing was by immunoSEQ multiplex PCR. The sample shows around 60,000 clones, approximately 83% of them seen only once. This CDR3 has 14 amino acids. The V end lost 3 bases, the J end lost 0 bases, and 9 bases lay between the germline ends. Germline V lookup: CDR1 SGHRS, CDR2 YFSETQ. Study-wide findings and caveats: Differentially abundant clones: around 1.2 between replicates, just under 17 at roughly 2 weeks, 19 at four.

The TCR sequence derives from a person aged 18 to 75 in good health. The material sequenced was blood. V is TRBV5-1 and J is TRBJ1-1; no clear D gene. The DNA for the CDR3 is TGCGCCAGCAGCTCCACAGCCATGAACACTGAAGCTTTCTTT. This codes for CASSSTAMNTEAFF.